This TCR beta chain appears in the sequencing data of a study of Ad26.COV2.S vaccination and SARS-CoV-2 variants. Study-level information: Doses of Ad26.COV2.S were injected into muscle once or twice, 56 days apart.

Sequenced by immunoSEQ multiplex PCR; TCRdb stores in-frame clones only, minus some. Of a few hundred thousand clones listed, about nine tenths were seen once; the top ten hold about 1.6%. Treatment noted: around 19 received Ad26.COV2.S at low or high dose, single or two shots; several received placebo; per-sample allocation not given. All samples were drawn on day 63, counting from the first vaccine or placebo injection. The germline gives CDR1 SGHTA, CDR2 FQGNSA. V dropped 0 bases and J dropped 0 bases, with 12 bases sitting between them. This CDR3 region has 17 residues. This TCR derives from a person aged 18-60 years who received the Ad26.COV2.S COVID-19 vaccine or a placebo. Sequencing used peripheral blood, obtained in a trial of Ad26.COV2.S vaccine versus placebo. V is TRBV7-2 and J is TRBJ1-3; D is uncertain. The CDR3 sequence: CASSLATVTHSGNTIYF. CDR3 coding DNA: TGTGCCAGCAGCTTAGCAACAGTTACCCACTCTGGAAACACCATATATTTT. Full variable domain (rest looked up from reference TRBV7-2 and TRBJ1-3): GAGVSQSPSNKVTEKGKDVELRCDPISGHTALYWYRQSLGQGLEFLIYFQGNSAPDKSGLPSDRFSAERTGGSVSTLTIQRTQQEDSAVYLCASSLATVTHSGNTIYFGEGSWLTVV.